The text below deals with one T cell receptor beta chain. The target of this receptor is not known. No per-base quality is available; no much larger clone lies one base away. This record comes from a study of cytomegalovirus exposure and HLA in healthy donors (dated 2017 in TCRdb). Regarding the complete study: According to a later analysis, the approximately 120 validation repertoires were produced on the same platform as the 700 or so repertoires of the first cohort. The aim of the study was to test whether cataloging public T cell receptors could identify signatures of past pathogen exposure. High-throughput TCR immunosequencing, statistical association of individual TCRs with disease status, and machine learning were combined to predict cytomegalovirus infection status. In addition to the first cohort of 666 subjects, a separate validation cohort of approximately 130 different subjects was used.

CDR1 is given as SGDLS and CDR2 as YYNGEE, both from the germline V gene. V has 3 bases trimmed and J has 1 base trimmed; junction bases matching no gene number 4. The CDR3 runs 15 amino acids, cysteine and phenylalanine included. Only the CDR3 portion is preserved as DNA: 45 bases, with reading frame beginning at the first base. Library preparation was by the immunoSEQ multiplex PCR assay. For the original study's pipeline: A statistical classification framework was built for diagnosing cytomegalovirus status from the catalog of TCR beta chain sequences. TCRdb limited this immuneACCESS table to in-frame rearrangements with V and J called. A share of clones is missing; checked studies link under half to unresolved V genes, and the rest is unexplained. V, J and clone size are those of that table, while D and trimming were read from the DNA. This sample has 180,000 or so clones in its table, and about 83% of those were observed once. The ten largest account for 1.4% of the sample.

The donors were included in the validation cohort of 90 to 150 subjects, a group kept apart from the roughly 670-subject first cohort. Results the study describes overall, beyond this receptor: A few of the identified cytomegalovirus-associated TCR beta chains were confirmed in vitro to be specific for cytomegalovirus antigens. A later analysis found that TCRs clustered in the first cohort also tended to co-occur in the roughly 120 validation repertoires, with 94% of cluster scores above 0. The study gave a list of more than 150 TCR beta chains associated with cytomegalovirus. Across donors, most TCR sequences were observed very rarely, whereas some public TCRs were present in many individuals. The authors suggested that the approach could potentially be extended to other disease states and immunological phenotypes. The classifier was reported to diagnose cytomegalovirus status with high specificity and sensitivity in both the original and validation cohorts. The validation cohort had no HLA typing available for a later analysis, so co-occurrence within that cohort was assessed over all 130 or so repertoires.

This TCR came from a woman in her 30s in good health and CMV-seronegative. The sample consisted of PBMCs. The sequence is built from TRBV9 and TRBJ1-1; 9 bases in between match TRBD1. The CDR3 protein is CASSDDRGRNTEAFF. The DNA sequence follows: TGTGCCAGCAGCGACGACAGGGGGAGGAACACTGAAGCTTTCTTT.